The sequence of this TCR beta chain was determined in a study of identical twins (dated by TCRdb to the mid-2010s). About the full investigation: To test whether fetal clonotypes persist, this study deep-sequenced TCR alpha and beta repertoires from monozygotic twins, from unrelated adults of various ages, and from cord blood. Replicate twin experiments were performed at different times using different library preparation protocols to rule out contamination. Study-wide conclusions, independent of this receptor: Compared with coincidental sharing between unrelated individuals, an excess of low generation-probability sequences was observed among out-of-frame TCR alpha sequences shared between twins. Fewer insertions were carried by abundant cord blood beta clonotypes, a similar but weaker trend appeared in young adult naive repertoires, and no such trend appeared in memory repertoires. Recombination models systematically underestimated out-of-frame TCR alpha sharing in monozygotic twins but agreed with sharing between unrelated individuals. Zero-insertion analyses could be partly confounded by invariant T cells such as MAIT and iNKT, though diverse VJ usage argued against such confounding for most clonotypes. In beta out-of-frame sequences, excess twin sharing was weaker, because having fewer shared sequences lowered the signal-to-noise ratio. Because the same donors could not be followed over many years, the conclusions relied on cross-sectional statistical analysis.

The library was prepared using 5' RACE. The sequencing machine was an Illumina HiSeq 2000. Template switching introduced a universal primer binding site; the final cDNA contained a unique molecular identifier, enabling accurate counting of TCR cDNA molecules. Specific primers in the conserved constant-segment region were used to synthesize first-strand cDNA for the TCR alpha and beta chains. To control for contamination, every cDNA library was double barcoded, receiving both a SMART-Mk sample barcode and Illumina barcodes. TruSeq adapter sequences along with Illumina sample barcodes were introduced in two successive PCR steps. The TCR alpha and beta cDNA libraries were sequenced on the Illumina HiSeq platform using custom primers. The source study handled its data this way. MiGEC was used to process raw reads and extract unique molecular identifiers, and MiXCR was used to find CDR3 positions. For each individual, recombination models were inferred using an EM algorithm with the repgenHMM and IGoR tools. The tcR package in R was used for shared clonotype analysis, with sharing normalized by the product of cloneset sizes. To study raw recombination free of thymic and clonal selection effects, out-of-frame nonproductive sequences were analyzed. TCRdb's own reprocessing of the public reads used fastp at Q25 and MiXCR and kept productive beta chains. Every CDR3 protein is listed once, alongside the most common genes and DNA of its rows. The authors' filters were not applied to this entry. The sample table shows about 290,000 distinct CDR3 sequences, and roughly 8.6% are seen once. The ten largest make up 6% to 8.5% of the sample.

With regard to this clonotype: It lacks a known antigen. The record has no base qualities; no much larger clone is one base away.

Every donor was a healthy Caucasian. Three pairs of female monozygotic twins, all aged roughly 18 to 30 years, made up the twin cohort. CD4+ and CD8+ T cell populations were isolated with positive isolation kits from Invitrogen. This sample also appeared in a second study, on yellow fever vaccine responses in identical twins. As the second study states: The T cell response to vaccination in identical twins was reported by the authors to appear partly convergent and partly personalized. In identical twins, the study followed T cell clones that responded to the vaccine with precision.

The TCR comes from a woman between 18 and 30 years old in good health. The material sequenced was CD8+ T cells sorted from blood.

The nucleotide sequence is TGCAGTGCTAGAGCCCCACACGACTCGAGCTCCTACGAGCAGTACTTC. Its product reads: CSARAPHDSSSYEQYF. The chain is made from TRBV20-1 and TRBJ2-7; the D segment cannot be called with confidence. The germline V gene (reference sequence) provides CDR1 DFQATT and CDR2 SNEGSKA. Its CDR3 holds 16 amino acids, cysteine through phenylalanine. The retained sequence is limited to the CDR3, 48 bases, with the frame set at the first base. The junction shows trimming of 1 base on V and 0 bases on J, plus 16 bases between the germline ends.